A selection of T cell receptor beta chains follows, all from one sample in a study of blood T cell repertoires in COVID-19. The assay was immunoSEQ multiplex PCR, and TCRdb's table has in-frame clones only and misses some. The sample yields about 150,000 clones, 70% to 90% seen once. The source material was peripheral blood. The receptors derive from a man between 65 and 79 years old with acute or convalescent COVID-19. The CDR3 runs from the conserved cysteine through the conserved F or W. A D gene is named only where the DNA matches it firmly. Clone sizes are given selectively: once, few, many, or a class where the clone is expanded.

.	.	16	TRBV5-3	TRBJ2-5	CARTDREDRPQETQYF	TGTGCCAGAACCGACAGGGAGGATAGGCCCCAAGAGACCCAGTACTTC
.	.	13	TRBV19	TRBJ1-1	CASRDRPNTEAFF	TGTGCCAGTCGAGACAGACCGAACACTGAAGCTTTCTTT
.	.	15	TRBV9	TRBJ2-7	CASSVGTGASYEQYF	TGTGCCAGCAGCGTAGGAACGGGAGCATCCTACGAGCAGTACTTC
.	.	17	TRBV21-1	TRBJ2-1	CASSKVGGKGGYNEQFF	TGTGCCAGCAGCAAAGTGGGTGGGAAAGGGGGTTACAATGAGCAGTTCTTC
.	TRBD2	19	TRBV28	TRBJ2-7	CASNTKKMTYAGEKYEQYF	TGTGCCAGCAATACCAAAAAAATGACGTACGCGGGAGAAAAGTACGAGCAGTACTTC
once	.	15	TRBV11-2	TRBJ2-5	CASSLATGVQETQYF	TGTGCCAGCAGCTTAGCTACGGGGGTTCAAGAGACCCAGTACTTC
.	TRBD2	16	TRBV19	TRBJ2-1	CASSLLGASGDNEQFF	TGTGCCAGTAGTCTCCTAGGGGCTAGCGGAGACAATGAGCAGTTCTTC
.	.	17	TRBV7-3	TRBJ1-5	CASSLTAQDTHNQPQHF	TGTGCCAGCAGCTTAACGGCCCAGGACACCCACAATCAGCCCCAGCATTTT
.	.	16	TRBV7-8	TRBJ2-2	CASSLASALNTGELFF	TGTGCCAGCAGCCTTGCTAGCGCACTGAACACCGGGGAGCTGTTTTTT
.	.	13	TRBV7-3	TRBJ2-7	CASSLGRGYEQYF	TGTGCCAGCAGCTTAGGCAGGGGTTACGAGCAGTACTTC
.	.	16	TRBV21-1	TRBJ2-1	CASSNGAVLSYNEQFF	TGTGCCAGCAGCAATGGGGCAGTGCTATCCTACAATGAGCAGTTCTTC
.	TRBD2	16	TRBV7-3	TRBJ2-3	CASSPPGTSGTDTQYF	TGTGCCAGCAGCCCGCCCGGGACTAGTGGCACAGATACGCAGTATTTT
.	TRBD2	16	TRBV5-1	TRBJ2-3	CASSGGLAGDPDTQYF	TGCGCCAGCAGCGGGGGACTAGCGGGAGATCCAGATACGCAGTATTTT
.	TRBD2	14	TRBV9	TRBJ2-1	CASSVGNSGVEQFF	TGTGCCAGCAGCGTAGGAAATAGCGGGGTTGAGCAGTTCTTC
.	TRBD1	16	TRBV24-1	TRBJ2-3	CATSDWGTGGLDTQYF	TGTGCCACCAGTGATTGGGGGACAGGGGGATTAGATACGCAGTATTTT
.	TRBD1	16	TRBV11-2	TRBJ1-2	CASSLAGTGSGNGYTF	TGTGCCAGCAGCTTAGCCGGGACAGGGAGTGGAAATGGCTACACCTTC
.	.	13	TRBV12-3/TRBV12-4	TRBJ1-5	CASRTGTNQPQHF	TGTGCCAGCAGGACGGGGACTAATCAGCCCCAGCATTTT
.	TRBD1	17	TRBV28	TRBJ1-3	CASTPGTGSGAGNTIYF	TGTGCCAGCACTCCCGGGACAGGGTCGGGCGCTGGAAACACCATATATTTT
.	.	11	TRBV6-5	TRBJ2-7	CASSFAYEQYF	TGTGCCAGCAGTTTCGCCTACGAGCAGTACTTC
.	.	14	TRBV6-6	TRBJ2-3	CASKDSPRADTQYF	TGTGCCAGCAAGGACTCTCCCCGCGCAGATACGCAGTATTTT